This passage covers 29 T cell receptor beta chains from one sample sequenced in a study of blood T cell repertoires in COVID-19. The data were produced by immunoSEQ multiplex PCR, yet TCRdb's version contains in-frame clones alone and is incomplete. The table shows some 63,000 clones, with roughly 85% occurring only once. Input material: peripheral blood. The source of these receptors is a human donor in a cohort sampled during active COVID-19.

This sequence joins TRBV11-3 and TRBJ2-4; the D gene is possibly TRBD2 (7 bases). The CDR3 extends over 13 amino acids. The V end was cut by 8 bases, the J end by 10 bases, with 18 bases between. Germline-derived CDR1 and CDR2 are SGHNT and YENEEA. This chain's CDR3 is CASPSGGAGIQYF. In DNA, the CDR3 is TGTGCCAGCCCGAGTGGGGGGGCGGGGATTCAGTACTTC.

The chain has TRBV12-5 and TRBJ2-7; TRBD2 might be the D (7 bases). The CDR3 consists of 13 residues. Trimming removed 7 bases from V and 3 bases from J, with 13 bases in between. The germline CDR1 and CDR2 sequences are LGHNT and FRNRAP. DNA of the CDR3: TGTGCTAGTGAGGGGGGGATAGGCTACGAGCAGTACTTC. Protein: CASEGGIGYEQYF.

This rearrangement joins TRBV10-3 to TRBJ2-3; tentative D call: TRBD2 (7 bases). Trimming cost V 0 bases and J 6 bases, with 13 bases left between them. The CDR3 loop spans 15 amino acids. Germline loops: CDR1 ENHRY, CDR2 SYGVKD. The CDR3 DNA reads TGTGCCATCAGTGAGTCGGCGGGGGCCCCCGATACGCAGTATTTT. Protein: CAISESAGAPDTQYF.

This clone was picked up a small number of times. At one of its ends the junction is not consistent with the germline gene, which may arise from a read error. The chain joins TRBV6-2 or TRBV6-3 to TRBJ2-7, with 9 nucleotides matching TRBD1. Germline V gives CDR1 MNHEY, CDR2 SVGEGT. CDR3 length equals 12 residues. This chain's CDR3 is CASSYTGGPLHF. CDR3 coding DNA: TGTGCCAGCAGTTACACAGGGGGCCCTCTCCACTTC.

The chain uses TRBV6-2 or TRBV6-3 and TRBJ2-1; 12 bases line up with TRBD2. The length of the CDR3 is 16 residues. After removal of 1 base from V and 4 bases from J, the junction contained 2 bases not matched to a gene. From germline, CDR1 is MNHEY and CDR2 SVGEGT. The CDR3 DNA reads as TGTGCCAGCAGTTACTTGGGACTAGCGGGTTACAATGAGCAGTTCTTC. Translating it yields CASSYLGLAGYNEQFF.

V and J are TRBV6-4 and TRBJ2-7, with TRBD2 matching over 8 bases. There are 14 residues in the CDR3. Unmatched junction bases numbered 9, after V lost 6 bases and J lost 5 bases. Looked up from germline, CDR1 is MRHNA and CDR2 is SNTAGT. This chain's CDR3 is CASRTGVRGDEQYF. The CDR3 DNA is TGTGCCAGCAGGACGGGGGTGCGGGGGGACGAGCAGTACTTC.

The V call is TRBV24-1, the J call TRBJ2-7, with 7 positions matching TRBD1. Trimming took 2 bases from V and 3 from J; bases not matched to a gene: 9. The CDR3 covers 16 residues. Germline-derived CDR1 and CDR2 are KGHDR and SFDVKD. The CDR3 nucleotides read TGTGCCACCAGTGATTGGACAGGAAGTACGGACTACGAGCAGTACTTC. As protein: CATSDWTGSTDYEQYF.

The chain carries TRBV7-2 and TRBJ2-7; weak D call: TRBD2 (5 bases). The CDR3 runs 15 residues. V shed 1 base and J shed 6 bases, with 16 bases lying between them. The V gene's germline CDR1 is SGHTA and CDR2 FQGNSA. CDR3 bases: TGTGCCAGCAGCTTAGTCCCCTTAGCGAATAGCGAGCAGTACTTC. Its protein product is CASSLVPLANSEQYF.

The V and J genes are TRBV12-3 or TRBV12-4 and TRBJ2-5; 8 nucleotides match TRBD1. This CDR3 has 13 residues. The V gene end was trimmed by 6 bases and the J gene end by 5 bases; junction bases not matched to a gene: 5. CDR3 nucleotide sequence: TGTGCCAGCAGCAAGACAGGGGTTGAGACCCAGTACTTC. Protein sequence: CASSKTGVETQYF.

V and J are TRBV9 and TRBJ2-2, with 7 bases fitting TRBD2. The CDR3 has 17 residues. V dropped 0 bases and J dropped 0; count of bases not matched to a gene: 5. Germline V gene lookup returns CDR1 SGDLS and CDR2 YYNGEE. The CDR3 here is CASSVAGGGPNTGELFF. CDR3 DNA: TGTGCCAGCAGCGTAGCGGGCGGGGGACCGAACACCGGGGAGCTGTTTTTT.

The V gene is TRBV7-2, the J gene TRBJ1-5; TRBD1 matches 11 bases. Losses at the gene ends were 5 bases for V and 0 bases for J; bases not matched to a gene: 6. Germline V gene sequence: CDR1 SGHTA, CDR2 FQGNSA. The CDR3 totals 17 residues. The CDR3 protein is CASSLGQGAYSNQPQHF. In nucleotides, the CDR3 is TGTGCCAGCAGCCTCGGACAGGGGGCTTATAGCAATCAGCCCCAGCATTTT.

CDR3 bases: TGCGCCAGCAGCTCTGGGACAGGGGGAACTGGAAACACCATATATTTT. This gives the protein CASSSGTGGTGNTIYF. The chain recombines TRBV5-1 with TRBJ1-3, with 11 nucleotides matching TRBD1. V dropped 3 bases and J dropped 2; count of bases not matched to a gene: 4. Germline V lookup: CDR1 SGHRS, CDR2 YFSETQ. The CDR3 is 16 amino acids.

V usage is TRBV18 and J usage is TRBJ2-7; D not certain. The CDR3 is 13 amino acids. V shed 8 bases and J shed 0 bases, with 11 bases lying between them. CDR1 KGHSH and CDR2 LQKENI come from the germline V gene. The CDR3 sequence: CASARESSYEQYF. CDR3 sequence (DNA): TGTGCCAGCGCGCGCGAGAGCTCCTACGAGCAGTACTTC.

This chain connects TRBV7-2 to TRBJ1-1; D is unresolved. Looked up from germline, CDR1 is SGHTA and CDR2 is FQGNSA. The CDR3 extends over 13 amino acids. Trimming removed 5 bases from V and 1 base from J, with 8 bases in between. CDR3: CASSQLWNTEAFF. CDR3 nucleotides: TGTGCCAGCAGCCAACTTTGGAACACTGAAGCTTTCTTT.

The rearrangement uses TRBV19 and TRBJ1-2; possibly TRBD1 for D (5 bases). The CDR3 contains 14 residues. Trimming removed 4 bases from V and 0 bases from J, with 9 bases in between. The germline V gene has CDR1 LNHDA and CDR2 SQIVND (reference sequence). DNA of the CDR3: TGTGCCAGTAGTAGGGCAGGGACTAACTATGGCTACACCTTC. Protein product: CASSRAGTNYGYTF. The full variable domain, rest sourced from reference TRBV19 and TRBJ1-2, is DGGITQSPKYLFRKEGQNVTLSCEQNLNHDAMYWYRQDPGQGLRLIYYSQIVNDFQKGDIAEGYSVSREKKESFPLTVTSAQKNPTAFYLCASSRAGTNYGYTFGSGTRLTVV.

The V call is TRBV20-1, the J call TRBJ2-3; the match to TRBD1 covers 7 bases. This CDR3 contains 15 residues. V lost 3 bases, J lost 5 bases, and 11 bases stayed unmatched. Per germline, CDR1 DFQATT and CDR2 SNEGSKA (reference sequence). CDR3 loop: CSASASRQGLDTQYF. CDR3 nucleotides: TGCAGTGCTAGTGCCTCCCGACAGGGATTAGATACGCAGTATTTT.

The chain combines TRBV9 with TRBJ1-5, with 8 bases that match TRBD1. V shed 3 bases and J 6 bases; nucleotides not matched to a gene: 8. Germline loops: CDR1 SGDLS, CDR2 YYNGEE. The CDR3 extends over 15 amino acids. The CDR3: CASSAGQGAGQPQHF. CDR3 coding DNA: TGTGCCAGCAGCGCCGGTCAGGGGGCAGGTCAGCCCCAGCATTTT.

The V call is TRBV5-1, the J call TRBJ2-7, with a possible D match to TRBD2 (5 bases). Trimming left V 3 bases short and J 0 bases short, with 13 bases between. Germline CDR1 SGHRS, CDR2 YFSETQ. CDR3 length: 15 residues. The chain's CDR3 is CASSWWTGSSYEQYF. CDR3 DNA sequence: TGCGCCAGCAGCTGGTGGACTGGAAGCTCCTACGAGCAGTACTTC.

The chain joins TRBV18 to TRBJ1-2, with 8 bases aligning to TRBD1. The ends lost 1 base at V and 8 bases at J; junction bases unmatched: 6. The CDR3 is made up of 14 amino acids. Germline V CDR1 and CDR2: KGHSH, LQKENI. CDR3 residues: CASSPREQGDGYTF. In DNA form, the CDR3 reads TGTGCCAGCTCACCACGAGAACAGGGGGACGGCTACACCTTC.

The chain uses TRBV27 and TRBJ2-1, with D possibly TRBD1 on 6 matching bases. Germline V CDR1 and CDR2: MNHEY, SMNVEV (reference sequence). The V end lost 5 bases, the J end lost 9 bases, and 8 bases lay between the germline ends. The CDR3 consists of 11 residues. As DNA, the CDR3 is TGTGCCAGCAGTGCAGGGGTTGAGCAGTTCTTC. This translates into CASSAGVEQFF.

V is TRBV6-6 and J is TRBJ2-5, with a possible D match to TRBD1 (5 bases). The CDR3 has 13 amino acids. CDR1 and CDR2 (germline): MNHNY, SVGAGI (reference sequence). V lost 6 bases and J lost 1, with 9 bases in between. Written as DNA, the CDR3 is TGTGCCAGCAGGAGACAGAGCCAAGAGACCCAGTACTTC. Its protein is CASRRQSQETQYF.

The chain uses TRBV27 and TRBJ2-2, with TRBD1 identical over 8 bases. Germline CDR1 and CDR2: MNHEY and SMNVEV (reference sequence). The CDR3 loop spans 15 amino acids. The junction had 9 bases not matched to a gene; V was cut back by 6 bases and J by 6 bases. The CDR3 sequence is CASSPGQGVAGELFF. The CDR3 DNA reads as TGTGCCAGCAGCCCTGGACAGGGTGTAGCCGGGGAGCTGTTTTTT.

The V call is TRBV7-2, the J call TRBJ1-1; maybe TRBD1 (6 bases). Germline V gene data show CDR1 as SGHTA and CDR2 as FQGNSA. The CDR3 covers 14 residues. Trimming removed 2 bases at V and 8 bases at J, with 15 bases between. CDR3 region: CASSLTLQGTEAFF. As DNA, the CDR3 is TGTGCCAGCAGCTTAACTCTCCAGGGGACCGAAGCTTTCTTT.

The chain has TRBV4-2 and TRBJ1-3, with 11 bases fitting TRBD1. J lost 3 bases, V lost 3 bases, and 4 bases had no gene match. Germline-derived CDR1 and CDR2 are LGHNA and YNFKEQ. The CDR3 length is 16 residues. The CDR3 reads CASSQGGQGGGNTIYF. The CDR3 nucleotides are TGTGCCAGCAGCCAGGGGGGACAGGGGGGTGGAAACACCATATATTTT.

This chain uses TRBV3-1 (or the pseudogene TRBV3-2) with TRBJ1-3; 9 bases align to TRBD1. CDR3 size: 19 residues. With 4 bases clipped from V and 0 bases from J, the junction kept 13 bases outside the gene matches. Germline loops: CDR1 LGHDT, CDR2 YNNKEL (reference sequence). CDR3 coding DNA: TGTGCCAGCAGCCCCCGGGACAGGGCATTCTCCGGCTCTGGAAACACCATATATTTT. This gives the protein CASSPRDRAFSGSGNTIYF.

The CDR3 sequence: CATSDPGNHGYTF. DNA for the CDR3: TGTGCCACCAGTGACCCCGGGAACCATGGCTACACCTTC. The chain uses TRBV24-1 and TRBJ1-2; D gene unclear. Germline V gives CDR1 KGHDR, CDR2 SFDVKD. Trimming removed 4 bases at V and 6 bases at J, with 11 bases between. The CDR3 loop spans 13 amino acids.

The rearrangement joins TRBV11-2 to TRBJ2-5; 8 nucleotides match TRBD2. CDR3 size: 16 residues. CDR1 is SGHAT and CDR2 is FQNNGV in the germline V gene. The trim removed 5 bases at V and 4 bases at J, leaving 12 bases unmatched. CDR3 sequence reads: CASSPLAASGRETQYF. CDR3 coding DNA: TGTGCCAGCAGCCCCCTCGCGGCTAGCGGGCGAGAGACCCAGTACTTC.

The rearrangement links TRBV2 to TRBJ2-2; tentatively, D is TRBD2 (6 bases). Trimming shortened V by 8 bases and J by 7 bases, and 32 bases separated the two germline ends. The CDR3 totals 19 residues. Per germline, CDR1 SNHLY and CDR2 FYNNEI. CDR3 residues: CASSKWGGQTLTRGGELFF. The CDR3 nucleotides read TGTGCCAGCTCCAAATGGGGAGGCCAAACCTTAACTCGCGGCGGGGAGCTGTTTTTT.

CDR3 nucleotides: TGCGCCAGCAGCCAAGACGGGACAGAGAATCAGCCCCAGCATTTT. This sequence encodes CASSQDGTENQPQHF. The gene calls are TRBV4-1 and TRBJ1-5; 7 positions match TRBD1. Per the germline V gene, CDR1 is MGHRA and CDR2 is YSYEKL. The CDR3 spans 15 residues. After removal of 0 bases from V and 4 bases from J, the junction contained 3 bases not matched to a gene.